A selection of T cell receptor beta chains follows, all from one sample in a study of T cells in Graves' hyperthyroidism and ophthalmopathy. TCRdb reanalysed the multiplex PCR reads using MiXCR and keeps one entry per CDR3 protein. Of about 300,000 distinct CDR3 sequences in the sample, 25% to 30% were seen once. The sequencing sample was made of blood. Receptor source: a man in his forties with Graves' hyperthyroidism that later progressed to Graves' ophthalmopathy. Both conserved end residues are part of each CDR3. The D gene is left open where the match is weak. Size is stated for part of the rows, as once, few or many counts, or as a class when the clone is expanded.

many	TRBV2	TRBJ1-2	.	TGTGCCAGCACCCGCACTATCGGGGCCTTCTATGGCTACACCTTC	CASTRTIGAFYGYTF
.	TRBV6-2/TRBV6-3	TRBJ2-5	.	TGTGCCAGCAGTTTATTGACGGAGACCCAGTACTTC	CASSLLTETQYF
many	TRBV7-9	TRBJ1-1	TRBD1	TGTGCCAGCAGAATTACAGGGGGTAGCGCTGAAGCTTTCTTT	CASRITGGSAEAFF
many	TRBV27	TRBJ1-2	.	TGTGCCAGCATTCCTCGACCACACTCGAACTATGGCTACACCTTC	CASIPRPHSNYGYTF
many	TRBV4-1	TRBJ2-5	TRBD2	TGCGCCAGCAGCCAACAGCGGGGCCAAGAGACCCAGTACTTC	CASSQQRGQETQYF
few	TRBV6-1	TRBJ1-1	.	TGTGCCAGCAGCGCCAGGGCGGAGGGGAACACTGAAGCTTTCTTT	CASSARAEGNTEAFF
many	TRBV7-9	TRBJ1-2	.	TGTGCCAGCAGTAGCCCGCCAGGGGACTATGGCTACACCTTC	CASSSPPGDYGYTF
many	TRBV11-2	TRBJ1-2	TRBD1	TGTACCAGCAGCTGGGACAGGGGCACCTATGGCTATACCTTC	CTSSWDRGTYGYTF
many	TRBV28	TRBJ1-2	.	TGTGCCAGCAGGAGACCCGGGGCGACTAACTATGGCTACACCTTC	CASRRPGATNYGYTF
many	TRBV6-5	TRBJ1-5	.	TGTGCCACCAGGGGCGGGACGAATGTCGTGGAGCCCCAGCATTTT	CATRGGTNVVEPQHF
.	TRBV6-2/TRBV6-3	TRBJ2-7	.	TGTGCCAGCAGAACGCGGGTTAGCGAGCAGTACTTC	CASRTRVSEQYF
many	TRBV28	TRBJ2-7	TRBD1	TGTGCCAGCAGTTCTATACAGGGGGTGGGGCAGTACTTC	CASSSIQGVGQYF
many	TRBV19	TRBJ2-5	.	TGTGCCAGTAGTATAGATCGGGAGACCCAGTACTTC	CASSIDRETQYF
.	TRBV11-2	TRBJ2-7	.	TGTGCCAGCAGCCCTCCAGAAACCCGGGTAGAGCAGTACTTC	CASSPPETRVEQYF
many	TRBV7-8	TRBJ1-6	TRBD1	TGTGCCAGCAGCACCAGATCCGGGACAGGGTACAATTCACCCCTCCACTTT	CASSTRSGTGYNSPLHF
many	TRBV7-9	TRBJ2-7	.	TGTGCCAGCAGCCAACAGGGTTCCTACGAGCAGTACTTC	CASSQQGSYEQYF